This T cell receptor (beta chain) was captured in a study of T-cell reconstitution after alpha-beta-depleted transplantation in children. Remarks on this clonotype: Germline and junction disagree at one end, which may indicate a read error.

The CDR3 has 18 amino acids. Germline V lookup: CDR1 LGHNA, CDR2 YSLEER. Preparing the TCRbeta library involved the use of unique molecular identifiers. TCRdb re-derived calls from the PCR reads in MiXCR, one entry per CDR3 protein. The sample includes around 450,000 distinct CDR3 sequences, 43% of them seen just once. The receptor comes from a girl aged 2-10 years with aplastic anemia, due to receive a stem cell transplant. Sequences were derived from PBMCs, sampled before TCRalphabeta/CD19-depleted stem cell transplant. The J gene is TRBJ2-3, the V gene TRBV4-3, with TRBD2 matching 13 bases. The CDR3 sequence is CASRQGSRTSGSLDTQYF. In nucleotides, the CDR3 is TGCGCCAGCAGACAAGGGTCTAGGACTAGCGGGAGTTTAGATACGCAGTATTTT.